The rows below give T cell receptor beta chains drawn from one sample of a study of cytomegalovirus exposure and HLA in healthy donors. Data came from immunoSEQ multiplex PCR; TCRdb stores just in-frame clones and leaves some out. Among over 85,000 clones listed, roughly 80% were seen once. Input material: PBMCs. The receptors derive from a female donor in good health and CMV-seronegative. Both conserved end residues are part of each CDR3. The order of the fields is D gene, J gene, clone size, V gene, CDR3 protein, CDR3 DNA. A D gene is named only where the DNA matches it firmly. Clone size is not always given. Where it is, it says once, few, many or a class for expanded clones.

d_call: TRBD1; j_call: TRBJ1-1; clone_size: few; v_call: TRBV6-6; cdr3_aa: CASSINRGVSEAFF; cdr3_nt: TGTGCCAGCAGCATTAACAGGGGAGTGTCTGAAGCTTTCTTT
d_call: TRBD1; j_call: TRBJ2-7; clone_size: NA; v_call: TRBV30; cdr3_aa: CAWRGQARTSEQYF; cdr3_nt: TGTGCCTGGAGAGGACAGGCCCGAACGTCCGAGCAGTACTTC
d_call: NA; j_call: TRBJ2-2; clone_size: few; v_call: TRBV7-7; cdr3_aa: CASRGSSNTGELFF; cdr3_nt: TGTGCTAGCAGGGGCAGTTCGAACACCGGGGAGCTGTTTTTT
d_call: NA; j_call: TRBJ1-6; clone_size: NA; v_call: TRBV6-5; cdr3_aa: CASSYAGLGSPLHF; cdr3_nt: TGTGCCAGCAGTTACGCGGGTCTGGGTTCACCCCTCCACTTT
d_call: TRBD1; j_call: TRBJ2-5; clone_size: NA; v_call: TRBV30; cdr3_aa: CAWSLRDRVYGETQYF; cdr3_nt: TGTGCCTGGAGCCTCCGGGACAGGGTCTACGGAGAGACCCAGTACTTC
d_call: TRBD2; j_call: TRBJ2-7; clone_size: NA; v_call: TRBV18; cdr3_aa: CASSLRTSGGNGLDEQYF; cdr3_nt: TGTGCCAGCTCACTGCGGACTAGCGGGGGGAACGGCCTCGACGAGCAGTACTTC
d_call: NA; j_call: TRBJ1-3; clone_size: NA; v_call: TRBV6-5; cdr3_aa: CASTPQLGNTIYF; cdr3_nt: TGTGCCAGCACCCCACAGCTTGGAAACACCATATATTTT
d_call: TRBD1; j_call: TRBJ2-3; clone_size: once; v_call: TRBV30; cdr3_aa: CAWSVVGTATDTQYF; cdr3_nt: TGTGCCTGGAGTGTAGTTGGGACAGCCACAGATACGCAGTATTTT
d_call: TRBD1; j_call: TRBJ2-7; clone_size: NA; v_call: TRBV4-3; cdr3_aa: CASSLGQADYEQYF; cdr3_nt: TGCGCCAGCAGCCTGGGACAGGCAGACTACGAGCAGTACTTC
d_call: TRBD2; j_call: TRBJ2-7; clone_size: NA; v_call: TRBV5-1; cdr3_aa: CASSGASGLEQYF; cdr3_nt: TGCGCCAGCAGCGGGGCTAGCGGTCTCGAGCAGTACTTC
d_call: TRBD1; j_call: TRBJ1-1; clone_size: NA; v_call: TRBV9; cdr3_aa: CASSGTGGTEAFF; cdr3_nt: TGTGCCAGCAGCGGGACAGGCGGGACTGAAGCTTTCTTT
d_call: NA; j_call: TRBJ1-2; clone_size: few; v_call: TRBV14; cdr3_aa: CASSQDIYYGYTF; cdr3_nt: TGTGCCAGCAGCCAGGACATATACTATGGCTACACCTTC
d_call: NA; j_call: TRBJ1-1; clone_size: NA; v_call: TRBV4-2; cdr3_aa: CASSQTGTPNTEAFF; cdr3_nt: TGTGCCAGCAGCCAAACAGGAACCCCGAACACTGAAGCTTTCTTT
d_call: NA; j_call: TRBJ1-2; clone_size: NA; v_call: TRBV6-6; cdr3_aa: CASSLADSAMAYTF; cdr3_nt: TGTGCCAGCAGTCTTGCTGACTCAGCTATGGCCTACACCTTC
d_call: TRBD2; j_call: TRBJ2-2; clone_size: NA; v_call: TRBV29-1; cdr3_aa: CSVVPAGVTGELFF; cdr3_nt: TGCAGCGTTGTTCCAGCGGGAGTTACCGGGGAGCTGTTTTTT
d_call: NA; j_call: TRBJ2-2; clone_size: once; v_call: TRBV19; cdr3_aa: CASSTDRNTGELFF; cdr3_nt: TGTGCCAGTAGTACGGACAGAAACACCGGGGAGCTGTTTTTT
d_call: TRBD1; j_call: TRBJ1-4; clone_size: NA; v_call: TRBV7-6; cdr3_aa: CASSWTGTGGPSGEKLFF; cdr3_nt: TGTGCCAGCAGCTGGACCGGGACAGGGGGCCCGAGTGGTGAAAAACTGTTTTTT
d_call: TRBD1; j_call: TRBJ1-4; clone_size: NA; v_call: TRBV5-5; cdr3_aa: CASSRFDRVDEKLFF; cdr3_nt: TGTGCCAGCAGCCGTTTCGACAGGGTGGATGAAAAACTGTTTTTT
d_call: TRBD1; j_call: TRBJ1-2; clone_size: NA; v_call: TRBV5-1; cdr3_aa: CASAQTGPNYGYTF; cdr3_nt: TGCGCCAGCGCGCAGACAGGGCCTAACTATGGCTACACCTTC
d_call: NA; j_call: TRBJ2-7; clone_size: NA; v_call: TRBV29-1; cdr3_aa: CSVDQARGEQYF; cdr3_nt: TGCAGCGTTGATCAAGCCAGGGGCGAGCAGTACTTC
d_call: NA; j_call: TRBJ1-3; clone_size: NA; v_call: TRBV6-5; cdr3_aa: CASSYLLGTKGNTIYF; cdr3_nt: TGTGCCAGCAGTTACCTGCTTGGGACTAAGGGAAACACCATATATTTT
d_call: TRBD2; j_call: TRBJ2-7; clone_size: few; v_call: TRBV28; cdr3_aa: CASRLGLTYEQYF; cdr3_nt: TGTGCCAGCAGATTGGGACTAACCTACGAGCAGTACTTC
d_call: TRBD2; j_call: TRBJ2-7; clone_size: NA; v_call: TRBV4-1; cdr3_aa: CASSHTGGAYEQYF; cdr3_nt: TGCGCCAGCAGCCACACGGGGGGGGCCTACGAGCAGTACTTC
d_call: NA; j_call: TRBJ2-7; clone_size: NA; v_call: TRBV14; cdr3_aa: CASRPSGEYEQYF; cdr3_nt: TGTGCCAGCAGACCCTCAGGGGAATACGAGCAGTACTTC
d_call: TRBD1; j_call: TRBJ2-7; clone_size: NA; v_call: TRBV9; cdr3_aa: CAINPNHLDRGRCVYEQYF; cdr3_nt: TGTGCCATCAACCCGAACCACCTGGACAGGGGCCGTTGCGTGTACGAGCAGTACTTC
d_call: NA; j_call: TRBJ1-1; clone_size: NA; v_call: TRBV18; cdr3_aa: CASSDGQIKQNTEAFF; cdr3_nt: TGTGCCAGCTCAGACGGACAGATCAAACAGAACACTGAAGCTTTCTTT